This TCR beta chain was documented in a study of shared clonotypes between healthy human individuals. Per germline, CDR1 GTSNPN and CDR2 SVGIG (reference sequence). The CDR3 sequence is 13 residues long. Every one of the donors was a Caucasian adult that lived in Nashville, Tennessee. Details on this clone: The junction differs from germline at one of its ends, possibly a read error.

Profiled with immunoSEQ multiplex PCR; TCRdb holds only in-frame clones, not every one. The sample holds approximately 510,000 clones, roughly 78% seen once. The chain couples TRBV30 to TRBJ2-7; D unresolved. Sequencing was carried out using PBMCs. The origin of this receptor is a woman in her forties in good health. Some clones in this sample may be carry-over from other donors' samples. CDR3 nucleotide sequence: TGTGCCCGGAGTGTACTGGCTCGCGGCGAGCAGTACTTC. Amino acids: CARSVLARGEQYF.